This TCR beta chain was captured in a study of shared clonotypes between healthy human individuals. Only one count was recorded for this clone. Deletions cut 2 bases from V and 1 base from J, with 15 bases between. The germline CDR1 and CDR2 sequences are SGDLS and YYNGEE. The CDR3 spans 16 residues. In the study's own analysis: Junction-only immunoSEQ sequences carried no quality scores, so filtering differed. Sequencing was performed with immunoSEQ multiplex PCR; in TCRdb, only in-frame clones are kept and a portion is missing. Clone size and the V and J calls come from that table; the DNA yielded D and trimming. The sample includes 2.5 million or so clones, around 94% of them seen just once.

J is TRBJ1-1 and V is TRBV9, with D possibly being TRBD1 (6 bases). The sample consisted of naive CD4+ T cells sorted from blood. Subset of the sample: CD45RA+ positively selected. The TCR was taken from a man aged 18 to 29 in good health. The CDR3 nucleotides are TGTGCCAGCAGCGTCCCCACACAGGGCACGAACACTGAAGCTTTCTTT. This encodes CASSVPTQGTNTEAFF.